The TCR beta chain described here comes from a study of cytomegalovirus exposure and HLA in healthy donors. The PCR used 60 Vbeta and 13 Jbeta primers. Repertoires were generated with immunoSEQ multiplex PCR, while TCRdb's copy carries only in-frame clones and drops some. The sample carries 100,000 to 150,000 clones, 72% recorded once. The TCR sequence derives from a man aged 30-40 years in good health and CMV-seronegative. Material for sequencing was PBMCs.

CDR3 protein: CASSFRARTVDYGYTF. CDR3 coding DNA: TGTGCCAGCAGCTTTAGGGCCAGGACAGTTGACTATGGCTACACCTTC. The chain employs TRBV5-4 and TRBJ1-2; a weak D match, TRBD1 (6 bases). CDR3 length: 16 amino acids. Germline assignment: CDR1 SGHNT and CDR2 YYREEE (reference sequence). Trimming pared 2 bases from V and 3 bases from J, leaving 17 bases between.